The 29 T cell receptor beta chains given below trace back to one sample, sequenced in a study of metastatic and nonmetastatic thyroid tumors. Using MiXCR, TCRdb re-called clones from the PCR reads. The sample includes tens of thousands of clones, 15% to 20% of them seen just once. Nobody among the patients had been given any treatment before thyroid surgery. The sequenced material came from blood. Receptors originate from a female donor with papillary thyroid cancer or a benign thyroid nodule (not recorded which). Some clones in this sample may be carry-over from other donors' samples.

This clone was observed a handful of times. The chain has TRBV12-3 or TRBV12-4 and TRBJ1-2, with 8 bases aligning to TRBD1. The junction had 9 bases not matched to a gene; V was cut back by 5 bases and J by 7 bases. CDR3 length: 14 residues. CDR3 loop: CASSPGQGTPGYTF. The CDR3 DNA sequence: TGTGCCAGCAGTCCCGGACAGGGTACGCCTGGCTACACCTTC.

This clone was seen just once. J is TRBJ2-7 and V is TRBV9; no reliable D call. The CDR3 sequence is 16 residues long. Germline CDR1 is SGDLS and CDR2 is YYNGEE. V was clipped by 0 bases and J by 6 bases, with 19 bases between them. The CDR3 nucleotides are TGTGCCAGCAGCGTAGGCTACGAATCCGTGGTCGCCGAGCAGTACTTC. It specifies CASSVGYESVVAEQYF.

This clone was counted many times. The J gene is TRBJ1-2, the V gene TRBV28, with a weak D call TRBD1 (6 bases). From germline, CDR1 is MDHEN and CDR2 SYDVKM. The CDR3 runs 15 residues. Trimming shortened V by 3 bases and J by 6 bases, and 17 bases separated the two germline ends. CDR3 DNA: TGTGCCAGCAGTTTTTCAGTGGGCAGGGGAAATGGCTACACCTTC. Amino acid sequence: CASSFSVGRGNGYTF.

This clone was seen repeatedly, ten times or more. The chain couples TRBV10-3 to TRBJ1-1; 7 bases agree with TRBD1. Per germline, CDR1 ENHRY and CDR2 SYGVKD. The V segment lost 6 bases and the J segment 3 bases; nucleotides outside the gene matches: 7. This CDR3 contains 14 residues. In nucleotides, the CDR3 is TGTGCCATCAGCGCCAGGGGGGAGGACACTGAAGCTTTCTTT. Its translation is CAISARGEDTEAFF.

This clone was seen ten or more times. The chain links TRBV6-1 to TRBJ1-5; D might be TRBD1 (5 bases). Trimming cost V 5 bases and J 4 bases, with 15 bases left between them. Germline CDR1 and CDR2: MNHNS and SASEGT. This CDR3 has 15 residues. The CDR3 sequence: CASSFVGGENQPQHF. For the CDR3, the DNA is TGTGCCAGCAGTTTCGTGGGAGGGGAGAATCAGCCCCAGCATTTT.

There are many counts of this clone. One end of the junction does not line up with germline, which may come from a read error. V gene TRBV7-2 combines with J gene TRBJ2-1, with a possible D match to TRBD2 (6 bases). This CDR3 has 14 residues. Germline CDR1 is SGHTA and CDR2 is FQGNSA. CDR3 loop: CASTVGGARRDLGF. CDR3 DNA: TGTGCCAGCACCGTCGGTGGGGCGAGGCGGGATCTAGGCTTC.

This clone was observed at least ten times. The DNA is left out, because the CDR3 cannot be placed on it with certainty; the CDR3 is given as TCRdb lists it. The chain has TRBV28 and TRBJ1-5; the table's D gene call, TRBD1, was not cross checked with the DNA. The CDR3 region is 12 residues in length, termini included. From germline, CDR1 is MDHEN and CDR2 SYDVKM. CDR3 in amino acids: CASSFGQGNMHF.

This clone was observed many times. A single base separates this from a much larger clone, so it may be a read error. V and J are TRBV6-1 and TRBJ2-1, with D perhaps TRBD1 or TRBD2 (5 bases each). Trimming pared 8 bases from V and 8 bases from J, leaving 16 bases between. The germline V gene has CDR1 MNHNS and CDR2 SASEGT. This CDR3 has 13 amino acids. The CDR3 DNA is TGTGCCAGCGGAGGACACTATAGGGATGAGCAGTTCTTC. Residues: CASGGHYRDEQFF.

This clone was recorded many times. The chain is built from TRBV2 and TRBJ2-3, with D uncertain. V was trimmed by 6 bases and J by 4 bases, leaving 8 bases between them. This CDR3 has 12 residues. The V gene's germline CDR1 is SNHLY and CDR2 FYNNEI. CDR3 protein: CASSAPPDTQYF. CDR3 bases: TGTGCCAGCAGCGCACCCCCAGATACGCAGTATTTT.

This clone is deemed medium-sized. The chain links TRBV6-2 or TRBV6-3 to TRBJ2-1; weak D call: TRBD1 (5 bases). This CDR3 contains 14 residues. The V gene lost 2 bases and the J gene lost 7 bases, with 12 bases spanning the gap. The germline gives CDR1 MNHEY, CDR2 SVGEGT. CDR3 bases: TGTGCCAGCAGTTACGGGGCGGAGCCAAATGAGCAGTTCTTC. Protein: CASSYGAEPNEQFF.

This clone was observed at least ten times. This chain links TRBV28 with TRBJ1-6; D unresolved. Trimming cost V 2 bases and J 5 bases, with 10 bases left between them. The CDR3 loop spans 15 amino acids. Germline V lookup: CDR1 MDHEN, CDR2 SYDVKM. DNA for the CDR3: TGTGCCAGCAGTTTACTGGTCGGGGATAATTCACCCCTCCACTTT. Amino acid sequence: CASSLLVGDNSPLHF.

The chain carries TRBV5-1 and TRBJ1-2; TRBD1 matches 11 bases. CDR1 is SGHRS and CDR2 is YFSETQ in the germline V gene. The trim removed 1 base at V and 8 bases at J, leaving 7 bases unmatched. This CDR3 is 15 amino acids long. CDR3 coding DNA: TGCGCCAGCAGCTTGCTTCGGACAGGGGGCAGCGGCTACACCTTC. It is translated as CASSLLRTGGSGYTF. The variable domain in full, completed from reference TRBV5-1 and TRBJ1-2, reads KAGVTQTPRYLIKTRGQQVTLSCSPISGHRSVSWYQQTPGQGLQFLFEYFSETQRNKGNFPGRFSGRQFSNSRSEMNVSTLELGDSALYLCASSLLRTGGSGYTFGSGTRLTVV.

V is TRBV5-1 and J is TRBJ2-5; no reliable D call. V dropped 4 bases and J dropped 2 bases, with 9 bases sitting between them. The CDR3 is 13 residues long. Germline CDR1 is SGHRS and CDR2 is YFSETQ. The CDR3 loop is CASSEALQETQYF. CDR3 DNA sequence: TGCGCCAGCAGCGAGGCATTACAAGAGACCCAGTACTTC.

The CDR3 coding sequence is TGTGCCAGCAGTCGGACGCCTAGCCACGAGCAGTACTTC. Its translation: CASSRTPSHEQYF. The rearrangement links TRBV28 to TRBJ2-7, with TRBD2 as a possible D gene (5 bases). V was cut by 5 bases and J by 5 bases, with 13 bases left in between. This CDR3 is 13 amino acids long. Germline CDR1 MDHEN, CDR2 SYDVKM. The full variable domain, with the rest looked up from reference TRBV28 and TRBJ2-7, is DVKVTQSSRYLVKRTGEKVFLECVQDMDHENMFWYRQDPGLGLRLIYFSYDVKMKEKGDIPEGYSVSREKKERFSLILESASTNQTSMYLCASSRTPSHEQYFGPGTRLTVT.

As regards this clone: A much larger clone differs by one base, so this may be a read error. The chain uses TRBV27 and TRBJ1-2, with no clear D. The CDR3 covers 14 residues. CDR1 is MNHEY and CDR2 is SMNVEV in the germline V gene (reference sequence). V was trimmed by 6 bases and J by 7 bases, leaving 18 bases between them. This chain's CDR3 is CASSFDGCGGGYTF. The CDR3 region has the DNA TGTGCCAGCAGCTTTGACGGTTGTGGTGGTGGCTACACCTTC.

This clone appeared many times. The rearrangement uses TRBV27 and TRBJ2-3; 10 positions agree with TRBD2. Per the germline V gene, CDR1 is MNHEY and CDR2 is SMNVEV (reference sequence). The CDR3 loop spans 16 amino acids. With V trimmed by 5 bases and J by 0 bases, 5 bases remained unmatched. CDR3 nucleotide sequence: TGTGCCAGCAGTCCTCGGACTAGCGGAAGCACAGATACGCAGTATTTT. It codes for CASSPRTSGSTDTQYF.

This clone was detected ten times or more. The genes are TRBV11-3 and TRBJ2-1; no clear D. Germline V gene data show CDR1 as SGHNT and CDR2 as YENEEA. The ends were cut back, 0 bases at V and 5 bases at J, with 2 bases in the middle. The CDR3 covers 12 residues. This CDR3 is CASSLDDNEQFF. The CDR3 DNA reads TGTGCCAGCAGCTTAGACGACAATGAGCAGTTCTTC.

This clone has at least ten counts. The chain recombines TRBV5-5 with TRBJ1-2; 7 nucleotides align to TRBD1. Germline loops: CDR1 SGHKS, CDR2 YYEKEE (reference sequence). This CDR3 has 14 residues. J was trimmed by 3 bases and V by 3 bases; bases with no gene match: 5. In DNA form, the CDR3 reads TGTGCCAGCAGCTCAGGGGGGCGGGACTATGGCTACACCTTC. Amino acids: CASSSGGRDYGYTF.

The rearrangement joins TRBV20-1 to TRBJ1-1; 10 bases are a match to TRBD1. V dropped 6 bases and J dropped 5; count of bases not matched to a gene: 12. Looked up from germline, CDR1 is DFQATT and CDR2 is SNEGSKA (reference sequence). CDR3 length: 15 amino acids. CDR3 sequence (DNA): TGCAGTGCCCATAAGACCCGACAGGGGGCAACTGAAGCTTTCTTT. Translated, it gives CSAHKTRQGATEAFF.

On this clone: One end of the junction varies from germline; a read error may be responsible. The CDR3 DNA is TGTGCCAGCATTTACCCCTCAGAACGCGAGCAGTACTTC. The encoded protein is CASIYPSEREQYF. The rearrangement links TRBV6-5 to TRBJ2-7, with unresolved D. The CDR3 is 13 residues long. The germline V gene has CDR1 MNHEY and CDR2 SVGAGI.

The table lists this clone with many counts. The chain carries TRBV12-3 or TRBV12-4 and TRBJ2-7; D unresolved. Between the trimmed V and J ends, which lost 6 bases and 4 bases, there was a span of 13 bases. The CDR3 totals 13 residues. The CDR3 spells CASSRFTLYEQYF. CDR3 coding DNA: TGTGCCAGCAGCCGCTTTACCTTATACGAGCAGTACTTC.

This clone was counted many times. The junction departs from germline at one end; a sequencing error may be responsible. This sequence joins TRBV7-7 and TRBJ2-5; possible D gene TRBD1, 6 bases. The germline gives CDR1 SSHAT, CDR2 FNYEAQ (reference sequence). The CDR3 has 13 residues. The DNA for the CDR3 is TGTGCTAGCAGCTCAGGAAGGGGGGAGACCCAGTACTTC. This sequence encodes CASSSGRGETQYF. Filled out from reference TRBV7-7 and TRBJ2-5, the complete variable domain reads GAGVSQSPRYKVTKRGQDVTLRCDPISSHATLYWYQQALGQGPEFLTYFNYEAQPDKSGLPSDRFSAERPEGSISTLTIQRTEQRDSAMYRCASSSGRGETQYFGPGTRLLVL.

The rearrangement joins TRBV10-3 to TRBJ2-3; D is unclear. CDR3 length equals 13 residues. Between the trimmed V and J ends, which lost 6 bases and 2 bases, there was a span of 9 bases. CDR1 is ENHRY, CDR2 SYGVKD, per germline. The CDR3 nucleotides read TGTGCCATCAGCGAATCGTTCACAGATACGCAGTATTTT. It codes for CAISESFTDTQYF.

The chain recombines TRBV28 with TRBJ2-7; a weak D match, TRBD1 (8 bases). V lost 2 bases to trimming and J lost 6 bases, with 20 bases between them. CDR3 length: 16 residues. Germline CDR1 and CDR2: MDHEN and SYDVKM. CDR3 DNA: TGTGCCAGCAGTTTACTGGGAGGGACAGGTCCGTCCGAGCAGTACTTC. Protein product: CASSLLGGTGPSEQYF.

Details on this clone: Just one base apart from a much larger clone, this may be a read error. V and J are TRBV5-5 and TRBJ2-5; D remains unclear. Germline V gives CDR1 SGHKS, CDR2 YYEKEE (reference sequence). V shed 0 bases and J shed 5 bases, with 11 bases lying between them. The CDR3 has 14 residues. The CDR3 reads CASSLGAVMETQYF. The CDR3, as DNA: TGTGCCAGCAGCTTGGGGGCAGTGATGGAGACCCAGTACTTC.

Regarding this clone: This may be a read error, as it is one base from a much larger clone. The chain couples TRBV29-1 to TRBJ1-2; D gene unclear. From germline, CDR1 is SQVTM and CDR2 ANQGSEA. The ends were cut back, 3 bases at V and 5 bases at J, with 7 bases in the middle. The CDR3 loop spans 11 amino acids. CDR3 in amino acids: CSVEEVYGYTF. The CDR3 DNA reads TGCAGCGTTGAGGAAGTGTATGGCTACACCTTC.

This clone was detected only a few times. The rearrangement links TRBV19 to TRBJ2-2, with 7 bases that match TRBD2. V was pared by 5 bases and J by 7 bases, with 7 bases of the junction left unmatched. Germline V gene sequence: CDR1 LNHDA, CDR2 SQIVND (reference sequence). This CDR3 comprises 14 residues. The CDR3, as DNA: TGTGCCAGTAGTGGTCTATCGGGAGGCGGGGAGCTGTTTTTT. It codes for CASSGLSGGGELFF. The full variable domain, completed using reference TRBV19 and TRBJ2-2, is DGGITQSPKYLFRKEGQNVTLSCEQNLNHDAMYWYRQDPGQGLRLIYYSQIVNDFQKGDIAEGYSVSREKKESFPLTVTSAQKNPTAFYLCASSGLSGGGELFFGEGSRLTVL.

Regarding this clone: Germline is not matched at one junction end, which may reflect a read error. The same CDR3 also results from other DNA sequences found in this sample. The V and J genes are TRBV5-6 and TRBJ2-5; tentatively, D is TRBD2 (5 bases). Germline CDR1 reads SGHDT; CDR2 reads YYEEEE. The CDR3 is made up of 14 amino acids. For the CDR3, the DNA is TGTGCCAGCACACTAAGGGTGGGGAGTGAGACCCAATACTTC. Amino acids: CASTLRVGSETQYF.

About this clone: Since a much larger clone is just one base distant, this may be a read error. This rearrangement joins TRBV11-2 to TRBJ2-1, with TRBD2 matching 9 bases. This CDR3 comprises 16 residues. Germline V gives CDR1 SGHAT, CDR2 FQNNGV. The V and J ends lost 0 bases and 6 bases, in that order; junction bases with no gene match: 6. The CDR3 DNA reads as TGTGCCAGCAGCTTAGAAGCCGGCGGGAGGGCCAATGAGCAGTTCTTC. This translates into CASSLEAGGRANEQFF.